This T cell receptor beta chain was found in a study of control samples from healthy donors and cancer patients. Profiled with immunoSEQ multiplex PCR; TCRdb holds only in-frame clones, not every one. This table holds 350,000 to 450,000 clones, approximately 90% found once. Trimming took 4 bases from V and 1 from J, leaving 9 bases between them. This CDR3 is 14 amino acids long. CDR1 SGDLS and CDR2 YYNGEE come from the germline V gene. Sequenced sample: PBMCs. The chain employs TRBV9 and TRBJ2-1; D may be TRBD1 (5 bases). The clonotype was recovered from a man between 35 and 55 years old with head and neck cancer. The CDR3 spells CASSPGRSYNEQFF. CDR3 nucleotides: TGTGCCAGCAGCCCAGGGCGGTCCTACAATGAGCAGTTCTTC.